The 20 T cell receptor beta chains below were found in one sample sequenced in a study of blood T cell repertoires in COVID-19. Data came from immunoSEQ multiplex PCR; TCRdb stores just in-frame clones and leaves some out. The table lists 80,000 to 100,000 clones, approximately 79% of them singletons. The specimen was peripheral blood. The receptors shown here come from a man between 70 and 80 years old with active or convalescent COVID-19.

CDR3 region: CASSQARTGQETQYF. The DNA for the CDR3 is TGTGCCAGCAGTCAGGCCCGGACAGGGCAAGAGACCCAGTACTTC. This rearrangement joins TRBV7-9 to TRBJ2-5; 8 bases fit TRBD1. CDR1 is SEHNR and CDR2 is FQNEAQ in the germline V gene (reference sequence). The CDR3 loop spans 15 amino acids. J lost 2 bases, V lost 6 bases, and 8 bases had no gene match.

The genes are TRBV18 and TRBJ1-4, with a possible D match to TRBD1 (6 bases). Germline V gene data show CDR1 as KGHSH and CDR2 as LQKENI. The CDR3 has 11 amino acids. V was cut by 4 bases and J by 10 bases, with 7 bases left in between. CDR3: CASSQQGKLFF. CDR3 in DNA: TGTGCCAGCTCACAACAGGGAAAACTGTTTTTT.

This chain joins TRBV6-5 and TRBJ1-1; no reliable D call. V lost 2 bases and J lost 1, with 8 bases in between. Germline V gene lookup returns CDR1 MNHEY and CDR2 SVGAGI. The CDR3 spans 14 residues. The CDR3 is CASSYVFPNTEAFF. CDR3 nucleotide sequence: TGTGCCAGCAGTTACGTCTTTCCGAACACTGAAGCTTTCTTT.

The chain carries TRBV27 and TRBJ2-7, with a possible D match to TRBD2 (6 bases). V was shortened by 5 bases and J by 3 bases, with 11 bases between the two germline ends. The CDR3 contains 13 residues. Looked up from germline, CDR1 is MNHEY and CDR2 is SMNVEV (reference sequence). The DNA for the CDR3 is TGTGCCAGCAGTCGTACTAGCTTCTACGAGCAGTACTTC. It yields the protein CASSRTSFYEQYF.

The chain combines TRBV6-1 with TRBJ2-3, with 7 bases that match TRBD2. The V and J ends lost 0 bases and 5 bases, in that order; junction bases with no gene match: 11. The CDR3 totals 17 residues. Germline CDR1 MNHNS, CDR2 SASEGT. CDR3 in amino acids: CASSEAPIGLGRDTQYF. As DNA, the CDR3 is TGTGCCAGCAGTGAAGCCCCTATAGGACTAGGTAGAGATACGCAGTATTTT.

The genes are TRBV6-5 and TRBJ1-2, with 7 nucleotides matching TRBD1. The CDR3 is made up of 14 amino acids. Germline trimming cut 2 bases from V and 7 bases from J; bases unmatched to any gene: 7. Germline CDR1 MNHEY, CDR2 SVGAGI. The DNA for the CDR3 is TGTGCCAGCAGTTACGGCCAGGGGGGTCTTGGCTACACCTTC. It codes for CASSYGQGGLGYTF.

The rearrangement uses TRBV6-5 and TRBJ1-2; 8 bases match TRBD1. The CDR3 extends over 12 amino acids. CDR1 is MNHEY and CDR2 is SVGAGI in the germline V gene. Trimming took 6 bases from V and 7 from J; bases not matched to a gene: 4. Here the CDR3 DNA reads TGTGCCAGCAGAAGGACAGGGACTGGCTACACCTTC. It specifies CASRRTGTGYTF.

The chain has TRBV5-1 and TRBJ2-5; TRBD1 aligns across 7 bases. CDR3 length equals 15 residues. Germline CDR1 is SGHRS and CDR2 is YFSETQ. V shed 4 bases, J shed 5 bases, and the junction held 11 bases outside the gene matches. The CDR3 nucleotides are TGCGCCAGCAGCGAGAGAGGGGGCCCGGGCGAGACCCAGTACTTC. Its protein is CASSERGGPGETQYF.

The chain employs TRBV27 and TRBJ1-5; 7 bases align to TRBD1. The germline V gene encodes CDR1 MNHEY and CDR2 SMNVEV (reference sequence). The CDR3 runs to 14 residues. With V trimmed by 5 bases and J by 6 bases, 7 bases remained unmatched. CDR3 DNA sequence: TGTGCCAGCAGTCCTGGACAGGTAGGTCAGCCCCAGCATTTT. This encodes CASSPGQVGQPQHF.

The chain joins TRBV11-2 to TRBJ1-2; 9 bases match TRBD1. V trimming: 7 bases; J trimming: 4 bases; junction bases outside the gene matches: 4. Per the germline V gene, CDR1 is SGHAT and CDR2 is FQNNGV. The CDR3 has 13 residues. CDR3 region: CASTPGQGYGYTF. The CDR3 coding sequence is TGTGCCAGCACCCCGGGACAGGGCTATGGCTACACCTTC.

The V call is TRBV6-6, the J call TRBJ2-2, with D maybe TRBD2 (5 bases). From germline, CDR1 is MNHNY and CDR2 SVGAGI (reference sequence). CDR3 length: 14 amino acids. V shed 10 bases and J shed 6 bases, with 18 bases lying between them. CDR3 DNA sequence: TGTGCCACCCCGGCCCCTAACGGGGCCGGGGAGCTGTTTTTT. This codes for CATPAPNGAGELFF.

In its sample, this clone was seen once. The CDR3 sequence: CASSFGGGRQETQYF. DNA of the CDR3: TGCGCCAGCAGCTTTGGGGGGGGCCGCCAAGAGACCCAGTACTTC. The gene calls are TRBV5-1 and TRBJ2-5, with a possible D match to TRBD2 (7 bases). The germline CDR1 and CDR2 sequences are SGHRS and YFSETQ. The CDR3 totals 15 residues. Trimming took 2 bases from V and 1 from J, leaving 12 bases between them.

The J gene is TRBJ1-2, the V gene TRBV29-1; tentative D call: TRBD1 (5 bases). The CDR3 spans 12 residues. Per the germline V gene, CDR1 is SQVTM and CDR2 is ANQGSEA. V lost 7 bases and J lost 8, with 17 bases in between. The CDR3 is CSAGRSRGGYTF. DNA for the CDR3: TGCAGCGCCGGAAGGTCCCGGGGGGGCTACACCTTC.

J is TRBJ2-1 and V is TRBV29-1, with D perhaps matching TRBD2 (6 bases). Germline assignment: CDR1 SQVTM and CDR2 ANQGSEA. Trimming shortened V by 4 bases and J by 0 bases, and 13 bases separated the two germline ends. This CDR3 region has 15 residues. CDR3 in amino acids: CSVVLAGLSYNEQFF. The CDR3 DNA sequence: TGCAGCGTTGTTCTCGCGGGGCTCTCCTACAATGAGCAGTTCTTC.

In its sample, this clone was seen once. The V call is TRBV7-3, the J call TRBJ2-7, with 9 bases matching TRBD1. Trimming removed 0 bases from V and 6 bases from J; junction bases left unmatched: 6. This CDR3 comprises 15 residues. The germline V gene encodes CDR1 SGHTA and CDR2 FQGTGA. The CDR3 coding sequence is TGTGCCAGCAGCTTAACATCGGGACAGGGTGGCGAGCAGTACTTC. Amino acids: CASSLTSGQGGEQYF.

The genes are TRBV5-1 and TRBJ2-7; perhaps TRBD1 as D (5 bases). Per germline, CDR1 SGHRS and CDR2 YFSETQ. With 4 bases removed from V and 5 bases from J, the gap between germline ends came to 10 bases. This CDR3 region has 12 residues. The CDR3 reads CASSRSGNEQYF. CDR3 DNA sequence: TGCGCCAGCAGCCGATCAGGGAACGAGCAGTACTTC.

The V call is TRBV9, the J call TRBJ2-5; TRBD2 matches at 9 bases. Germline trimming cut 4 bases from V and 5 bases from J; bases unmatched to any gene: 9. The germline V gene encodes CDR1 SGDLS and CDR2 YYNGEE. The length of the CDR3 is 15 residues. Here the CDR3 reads CASSPRLAAGETQYF. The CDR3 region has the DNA TGTGCCAGCAGCCCCAGACTAGCGGCGGGGGAGACCCAGTACTTC.

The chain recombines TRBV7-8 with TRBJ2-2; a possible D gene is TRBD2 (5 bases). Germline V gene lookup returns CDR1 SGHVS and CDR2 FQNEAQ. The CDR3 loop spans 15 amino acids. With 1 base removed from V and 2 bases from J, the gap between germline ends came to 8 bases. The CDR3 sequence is CASSLVLVNTGELFF. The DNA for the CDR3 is TGTGCCAGCAGCTTAGTACTAGTCAACACCGGGGAGCTGTTTTTT.

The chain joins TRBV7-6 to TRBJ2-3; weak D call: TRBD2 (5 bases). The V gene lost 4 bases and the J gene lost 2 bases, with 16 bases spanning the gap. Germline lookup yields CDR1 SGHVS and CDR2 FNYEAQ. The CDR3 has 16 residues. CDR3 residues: CASSSAKTTFTDTQYF. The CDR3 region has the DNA TGTGCCAGCAGCTCCGCCAAGACTACCTTCACAGATACGCAGTATTTT. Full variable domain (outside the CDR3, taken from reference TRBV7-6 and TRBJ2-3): GAGVSQSPRYKVTKRGQDVALRCDPISGHVSLYWYRQALGQGPEFLTYFNYEAQQDKSGLPNDRFSAERPEGSISTLTIQRTEQRDSAMYRCASSSAKTTFTDTQYFGPGTRLTVL.

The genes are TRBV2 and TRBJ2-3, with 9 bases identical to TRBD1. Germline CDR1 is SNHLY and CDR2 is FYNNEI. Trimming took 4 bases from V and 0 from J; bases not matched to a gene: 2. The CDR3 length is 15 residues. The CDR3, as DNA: TGTGCCAGCAGTGCAGGGACAGGGAGCACAGATACGCAGTATTTT. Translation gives CASSAGTGSTDTQYF.